Below are 28 T cell receptor beta chains sequenced from a single sample in a study of CD4 T cells in relation to SARS-CoV-2 and coronaviruses. Using immunoSEQ multiplex PCR, the repertoire was profiled, and TCRdb retains in-frame clones only, with some absent. There are about 43,000 clones in the sample; over 70% occur only once, and 1.4% lies in the top ten. Their cognate antigens are unknown. The sample taken for sequencing was naive CD4+ T cells from PBMCs, cultured in vitro. The subset is: naive CD4+ T cells isolated by negative enrichment. All receptors derive from an adult with COVID-19.

In DNA, the CDR3 is TGTGCCAGCACTGGACAGATGAATTCACCCCTCCACTTT. Translated, it gives CASTGQMNSPLHF. The rearrangement uses TRBV7-2 and TRBJ1-6, with a possible D match to TRBD1 (6 bases). CDR3 size: 13 residues. The germline V and J ends were trimmed by 7 bases and 7 bases, with 11 bases remaining between them. Germline CDR1 and CDR2: SGHTA and FQGNSA.

V gene TRBV12-3 or TRBV12-4 combines with J gene TRBJ1-2, with unresolved D. CDR3 length: 12 residues. V was cut by 3 bases and J by 4 bases, with 6 bases left in between. The CDR3 sequence is CASSFATYGYTF. CDR3 nucleotide sequence: TGTGCCAGCAGTTTCGCCACCTATGGCTACACCTTC.

The chain joins TRBV28 to TRBJ1-5, with D possibly TRBD1 on 5 matching bases. CDR3 size: 15 residues. Germline CDR1 is MDHEN and CDR2 is SYDVKM. Trimming took off 10 bases at V and 4 bases at J, with 20 bases between the two ends. CDR3 sequence reads: CATERPGTGNQPQHF. The CDR3 bases are TGTGCCACCGAACGTCCCGGGACGGGAAATCAGCCCCAGCATTTT.

This clone was counted once. This sequence joins TRBV2 and TRBJ1-5; possible D gene TRBD1, 5 bases. CDR3 length: 13 residues. Germline CDR1 reads SNHLY; CDR2 reads FYNNEI. The V end was cut by 5 bases, the J end by 6 bases, with 11 bases between. CDR3 sequence: CASSRQIRQPQHF. In DNA form, the CDR3 reads TGTGCCAGCAGTAGACAGATTCGTCAGCCCCAGCATTTT.

The chain combines TRBV24-1 with TRBJ2-3, with a tentative D call TRBD2 (6 bases). Germline lookup yields CDR1 KGHDR and CDR2 SFDVKD. The CDR3 spans 14 residues. Deletions cut 3 bases from V and 2 bases from J, with 8 bases between. CDR3 sequence: CATSDRDFTDTQYF. In DNA form, the CDR3 reads TGTGCCACCAGTGATAGGGACTTCACAGATACGCAGTATTTT.

The gene calls are TRBV7-3 and TRBJ1-1; D is unresolved. The germline V and J ends were trimmed by 5 bases and 3 bases, with 10 bases remaining between them. The CDR3 runs 13 residues. From germline, CDR1 is SGHTA and CDR2 FQGTGA. The CDR3 coding sequence is TGTGCCAGCAGCGCCCGTCGGGACACTGAAGCTTTCTTT. Protein product: CASSARRDTEAFF.

There are a few counts of this clone. The rearrangement uses TRBV14 and TRBJ2-3; D not resolved. The germline gives CDR1 SGHDN, CDR2 FVKESK. This CDR3 has 11 residues. Trimming took 3 bases from V and 2 from J, leaving 0 bases between them. CDR3 protein: CASSHTDTQYF. Here the CDR3 DNA reads TGTGCCAGCAGCCACACAGATACGCAGTATTTT.

The V call is TRBV3-1 (or the pseudogene TRBV3-2), the J call TRBJ2-3; D is ambiguous. The CDR3 is made up of 13 amino acids. Germline V gives CDR1 LGHDT, CDR2 YNNKEL (reference sequence). V was cut by 8 bases and J by 4 bases, with 13 bases left in between. The CDR3 protein is CASRTASADTQYF. In nucleotides, the CDR3 is TGTGCCAGCCGAACCGCCAGCGCAGATACGCAGTATTTT.

This rearrangement joins TRBV19 to TRBJ2-5; D perhaps matches TRBD2 (6 bases). This CDR3 is 14 amino acids long. Per germline, CDR1 LNHDA and CDR2 SQIVND (reference sequence). V lost 5 bases to trimming and J lost 4 bases, with 14 bases between them. CDR3 protein: CASSPGSRAETQYF. CDR3 DNA: TGTGCCAGTAGTCCCGGGAGCAGGGCAGAGACCCAGTACTTC.

The chain recombines TRBV5-5 with TRBJ2-1; 10 bases agree with TRBD1. With V trimmed by 7 bases and J by 8 bases, 9 bases remained unmatched. Looked up from germline, CDR1 is SGHKS and CDR2 is YYEKEE (reference sequence). CDR3 length: 14 residues. In DNA, the CDR3 is TGTGCCAGCGGTCCCGGGACAGGGGTCGATGAGCAGTTCTTC. The encoded protein is CASGPGTGVDEQFF.

This clone was picked up a small number of times. The chain uses TRBV7-8 and TRBJ2-5; tentatively, D is TRBD2 (7 bases). The CDR3 spans 16 residues. Germline assignment: CDR1 SGHVS and CDR2 FQNEAQ. V gave up 5 bases and J gave up 7 bases, with 23 bases separating them. The CDR3 DNA follows: TGTGCCAGCAGCCCCGCGAGCGGGACAATCCGGGGGACCCAGTACTTC. Translating gives CASSPASGTIRGTQYF.

This clone showed up just once. The rearrangement uses TRBV9 and TRBJ2-1; TRBD2 agrees at 7 bases. In germline, CDR1 is SGDLS, CDR2 YYNGEE. V shed 2 bases and J 1 base; nucleotides not matched to a gene: 3. The CDR3 is 15 amino acids. The CDR3 DNA reads as TGTGCCAGCAGCGTTGCGGGAGTTTCCTACAATGAGCAGTTCTTC. Amino acid sequence: CASSVAGVSYNEQFF.

The chain joins TRBV27 to TRBJ2-2; D possibly corresponds to TRBD2 (5 bases). Per germline, CDR1 MNHEY and CDR2 SMNVEV (reference sequence). There are 13 residues in the CDR3. The V end was cut by 6 bases, the J end by 8 bases, with 13 bases between. The CDR3 region has the DNA TGTGCCAGCAGGCCTAGCCGCGGGGGGGAGCTGTTTTTT. This codes for CASRPSRGGELFF.

This clone was observed once. The chain carries TRBV3-1 (or the pseudogene TRBV3-2) and TRBJ2-4; D is unclear. CDR1 LGHDT and CDR2 YNNKEL come from the germline V gene (reference sequence). The CDR3 runs to 17 residues. V was cut by 5 bases and J by 4 bases, with 21 bases left in between. DNA for the CDR3: TGTGCCAGCAGCTCGGAGTGTCCCATTTGCAAAAAAAACATTCAGTACTTC. This gives the protein CASSSECPICKKNIQYF.

About this clone: One end of the junction does not line up with germline, which may come from a read error. The chain employs TRBV7-3 and TRBJ1-2, with 10 bases aligning to TRBD1. This CDR3 region has 13 residues. CDR1 is SGHTA and CDR2 is FQGTGA in the germline V gene. In DNA, the CDR3 is TGTGCCAGCAGCTTAACTGGGGACAGGGGAAGGGTTTTC. It specifies CASSLTGDRGRVF.

This sequence joins TRBV6-2 or TRBV6-3 and TRBJ1-3; D gene uncertain. The germline V and J ends were trimmed by 4 bases and 9 bases, with 16 bases remaining between them. Germline V gene data show CDR1 as MNHEY and CDR2 as SVGEGT. This CDR3 spans 14 amino acids. For the CDR3, the DNA is TGTGCCAGCAGTTGGGGAGGTCGGGGAGCCACCATATATTTT. This translates into CASSWGGRGATIYF.

J is TRBJ2-3 and V is TRBV11-3; a possible D gene is TRBD2 (5 bases). Deletions cut 5 bases from V and 2 bases from J, with 14 bases between. The germline CDR1 and CDR2 sequences are SGHNT and YENEEA. The CDR3 extends over 15 amino acids. Here the CDR3 reads CASSRRGLSTDTQYF. The CDR3 DNA reads TGTGCCAGCAGCCGACGAGGGCTCTCCACAGATACGCAGTATTTT. The full variable domain, in which reference TRBV11-3 and TRBJ2-3 provide the parts outside the CDR3, is EAGVVQSPRYKIIEKKQPVAFWCNPISGHNTLYWYLQNLGQGPELLIRYENEEAVDDSQLPKDRFSAERLKGVDSTLKIQPAELGDSAVYLCASSRRGLSTDTQYFGPGTRLTVL.

This chain connects TRBV5-1 to TRBJ2-2; TRBD1 is a possible D gene (6 bases). CDR1 is SGHRS and CDR2 is YFSETQ in the germline V gene. Trimming left V 6 bases short and J 4 bases short, with 13 bases between. This CDR3 is 14 amino acids long. The CDR3 loop is CASKALRGTGELFF. The CDR3 DNA sequence: TGCGCCAGCAAGGCCCTCAGGGGCACCGGGGAGCTGTTTTTT.

This chain joins TRBV3-1 (or the pseudogene TRBV3-2) and TRBJ2-1; D uncertain. The length of the CDR3 is 14 residues. The V end was cut by 6 bases, the J end by 4 bases, with 13 bases between. Germline values: CDR1 LGHDT, CDR2 YNNKEL (reference sequence). The CDR3 region is CASSKLGSYNEQFF. CDR3 DNA sequence: TGTGCCAGCAGTAAACTGGGCTCTTACAATGAGCAGTTCTTC.

This sequence joins TRBV5-1 and TRBJ2-5; a possible D gene is TRBD1 (5 bases). Between the trimmed V and J ends, which lost 0 bases and 1 base, there was a span of 7 bases. Germline V gene data show CDR1 as SGHRS and CDR2 as YFSETQ. CDR3 length: 14 residues. The DNA for the CDR3 is TGCGCCAGCAGCTTGGAGGGGTTCCAAGAGACCCAGTACTTC. Residues: CASSLEGFQETQYF.

This chain links TRBV5-1 with TRBJ1-1; D is ambiguous. The germline V and J ends were trimmed by 0 bases and 1 base, with 7 bases remaining between them. The CDR3 sequence is 14 residues long. Germline CDR1 SGHRS, CDR2 YFSETQ. The CDR3 DNA sequence: TGCGCCAGCAGCTTGGTTGCAGGGAACACTGAAGCTTTCTTT. This codes for CASSLVAGNTEAFF.

The chain has TRBV6-2 or TRBV6-3 and TRBJ2-1, with 9 positions matching TRBD2. Germline V gene lookup returns CDR1 MNHEY and CDR2 SVGEGT. The CDR3 is made up of 14 amino acids. V was pared by 0 bases and J by 6 bases, with 0 bases of the junction left unmatched. CDR3 nucleotides: TGTGCCAGCAGTTACTCGCGGGAGGGCAATGAGCAGTTCTTC. It codes for CASSYSREGNEQFF.

This clone was observed a single time. The chain recombines TRBV30 with TRBJ1-6; TRBD1 agrees at 9 bases. J was trimmed by 10 bases and V by 2 bases; bases with no gene match: 6. The germline CDR1 and CDR2 sequences are GTSNPN and SVGIG (reference sequence). This CDR3 contains 14 residues. The CDR3 bases are TGTGCCTGGAGTAAGGGACAGGGAGGATCACCCCTCCACTTT. Its translation: CAWSKGQGGSPLHF.

The genes are TRBV6-2 or TRBV6-3 and TRBJ2-1; 11 bases fit TRBD2. CDR1 is MNHEY, CDR2 SVGEGT, per germline. The CDR3 sequence is 15 residues long. The J segment lost 6 bases and the V segment lost 6 bases, leaving 7 bases of the junction unmatched. The DNA for the CDR3 is TGTGCCAGCAGCCTGGGACTAGCGGTTACCAATGAGCAGTTCTTC. Translation: CASSLGLAVTNEQFF.

The chain combines TRBV10-3 with TRBJ2-3; possible D gene TRBD2, 5 bases. V dropped 3 bases and J dropped 5 bases, with 9 bases sitting between them. The CDR3 loop spans 13 amino acids. Germline-derived CDR1 and CDR2 are ENHRY and SYGVKD. CDR3: CAISDSAEDTQYF. DNA of the CDR3: TGTGCCATCAGTGATTCAGCGGAAGATACGCAGTATTTT.

The sample holds a few counts of this clone. The chain employs TRBV5-4 and TRBJ2-3, with D possibly matching TRBD2 (7 bases). Trimming shortened V by 2 bases and J by 5 bases, and 12 bases separated the two germline ends. This CDR3 contains 14 residues. Germline V gives CDR1 SGHNT, CDR2 YYREEE (reference sequence). The CDR3 DNA follows: TGTGCCAGCAGCTTCGCGGGGGCTCTAGATACGCAGTATTTT. This encodes CASSFAGALDTQYF. Looking up the rest from reference TRBV5-4 and TRBJ2-3 gives the full variable domain: ETGVTQSPTHLIKTRGQQVTLRCSSQSGHNTVSWYQQALGQGPQFIFQYYREEENGRGNFPPRFSGLQFPNYSSELNVNALELDDSALYLCASSFAGALDTQYFGPGTRLTVL.

V usage is TRBV6-5 and J usage is TRBJ2-1; 12 bases line up with TRBD2. The CDR3 sequence is 15 residues long. Germline V CDR1 and CDR2: MNHEY, SVGAGI. V trimming: 6 bases; J trimming: 6 bases; junction bases outside the gene matches: 6. The CDR3 DNA is TGTGCCAGCAGACGACTAGCGGGAGAGGGCAATGAGCAGTTCTTC. The encoded protein is CASRRLAGEGNEQFF.

A few counts support this clone. V usage is TRBV7-8 and J usage is TRBJ2-2, with TRBD2 identical over 8 bases. V gave up 3 bases and J gave up 8 bases; unmatched junction bases: 5. The CDR3 loop spans 14 amino acids. Germline V gene data show CDR1 as SGHVS and CDR2 as FQNEAQ. In DNA, the CDR3 is TGTGCCAGCAGCTTCGTCGCGGGAGGAGGGGAGCTGTTTTTT. It yields the protein CASSFVAGGGELFF.